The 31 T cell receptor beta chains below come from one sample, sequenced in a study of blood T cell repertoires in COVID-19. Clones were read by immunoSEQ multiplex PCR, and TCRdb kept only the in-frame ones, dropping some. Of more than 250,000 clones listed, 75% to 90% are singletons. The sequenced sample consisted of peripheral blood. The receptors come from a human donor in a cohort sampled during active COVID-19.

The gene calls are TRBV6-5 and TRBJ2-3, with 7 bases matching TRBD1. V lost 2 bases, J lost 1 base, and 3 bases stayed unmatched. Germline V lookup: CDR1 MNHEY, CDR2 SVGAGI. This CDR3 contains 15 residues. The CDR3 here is CASSYKGAGTDTQYF. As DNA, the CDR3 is TGTGCCAGCAGTTACAAGGGGGCGGGCACAGATACGCAGTATTTT.

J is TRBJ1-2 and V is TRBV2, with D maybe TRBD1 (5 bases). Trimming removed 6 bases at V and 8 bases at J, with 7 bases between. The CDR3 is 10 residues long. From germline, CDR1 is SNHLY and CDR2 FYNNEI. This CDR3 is CASSRGGYTF. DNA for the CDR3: TGTGCCAGCAGCCGGGGGGGCTACACCTTC.

CDR3 nucleotide sequence: TGTGCCGGGGCACCCGAGACAGGGTCCGAGCAGTACTTC. Its protein product is CAGAPETGSEQYF. The genes are TRBV18 and TRBJ2-7, with 7 positions matching TRBD1. Germline V gives CDR1 KGHSH, CDR2 LQKENI. V dropped 11 bases and J dropped 6; count of bases not matched to a gene: 13. This CDR3 contains 13 residues.

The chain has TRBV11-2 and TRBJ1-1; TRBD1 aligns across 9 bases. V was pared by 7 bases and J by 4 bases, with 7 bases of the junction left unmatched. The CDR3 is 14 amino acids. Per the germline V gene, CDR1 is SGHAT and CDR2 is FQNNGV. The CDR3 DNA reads TGTGCCAGCACCTTCGGGGACAGGGCCACTGAAGCTTTCTTT. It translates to CASTFGDRATEAFF.

The CDR3 bases are TGTGCCAGCAGTTCCGCGACAGGGCGTAATTCACCCCTCCACTTT. It specifies CASSSATGRNSPLHF. The chain is built from TRBV6-5 and TRBJ1-6; 7 bases align to TRBD1. This CDR3 spans 15 amino acids. Losses at the gene ends were 4 bases for V and 6 bases for J; bases not matched to a gene: 6. The germline CDR1 and CDR2 sequences are MNHEY and SVGAGI.

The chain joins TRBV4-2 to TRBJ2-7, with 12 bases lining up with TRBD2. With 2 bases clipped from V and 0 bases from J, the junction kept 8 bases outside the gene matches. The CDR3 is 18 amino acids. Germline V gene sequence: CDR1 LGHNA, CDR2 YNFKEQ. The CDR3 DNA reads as TGTGCCAGCAGCCAACGGACTAGCGGGGCTATAAACTCCTACGAGCAGTACTTC. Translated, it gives CASSQRTSGAINSYEQYF.

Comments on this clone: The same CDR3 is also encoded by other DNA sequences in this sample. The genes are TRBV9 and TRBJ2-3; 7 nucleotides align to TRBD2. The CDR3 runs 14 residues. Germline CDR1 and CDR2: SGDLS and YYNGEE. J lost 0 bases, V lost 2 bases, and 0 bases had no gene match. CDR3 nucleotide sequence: TGTGCCAGCAGCGTTAGCGGGAGCACAGATACGCAGTATTTT. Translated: CASSVSGSTDTQYF.

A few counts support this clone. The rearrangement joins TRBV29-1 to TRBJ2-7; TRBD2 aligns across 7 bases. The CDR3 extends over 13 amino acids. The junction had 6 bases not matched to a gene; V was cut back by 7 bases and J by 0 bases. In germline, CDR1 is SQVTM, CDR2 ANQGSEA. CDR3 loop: CSGGEGSSYEQYF. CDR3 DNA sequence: TGCAGCGGGGGGGAGGGCAGCTCCTACGAGCAGTACTTC.

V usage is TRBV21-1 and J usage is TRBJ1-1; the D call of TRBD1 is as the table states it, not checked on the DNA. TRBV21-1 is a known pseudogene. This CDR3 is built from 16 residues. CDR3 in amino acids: CASSRPDDRRITEAFF. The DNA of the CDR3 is TGTGCCAGCAGCCGACCTGATGACAGGAGGATCACTGAAGCTTTCTTT.

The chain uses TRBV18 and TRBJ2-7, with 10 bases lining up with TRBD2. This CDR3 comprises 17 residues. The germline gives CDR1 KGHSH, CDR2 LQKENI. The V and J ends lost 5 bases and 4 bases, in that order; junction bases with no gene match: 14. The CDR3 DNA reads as TGTGCCAGCTCAAAGACTAGCGGGCCTCGCCCGAATTACGAGCAGTACTTC. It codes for CASSKTSGPRPNYEQYF.

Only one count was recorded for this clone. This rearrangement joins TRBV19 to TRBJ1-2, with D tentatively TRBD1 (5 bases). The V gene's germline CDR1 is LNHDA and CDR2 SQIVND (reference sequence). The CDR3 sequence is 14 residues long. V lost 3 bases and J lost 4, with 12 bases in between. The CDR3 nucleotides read TGTGCCAGTAGTATGGGGCGGGATACCTATGGCTACACCTTC. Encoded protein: CASSMGRDTYGYTF.

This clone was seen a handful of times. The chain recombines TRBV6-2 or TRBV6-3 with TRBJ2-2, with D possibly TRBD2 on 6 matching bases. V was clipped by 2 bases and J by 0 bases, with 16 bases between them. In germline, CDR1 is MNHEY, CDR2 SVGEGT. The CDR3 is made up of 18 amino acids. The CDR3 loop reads CASSYGGTVSANTGELFF. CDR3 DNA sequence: TGTGCCAGCAGTTACGGGGGGACGGTCTCCGCGAACACCGGGGAGCTGTTTTTT.

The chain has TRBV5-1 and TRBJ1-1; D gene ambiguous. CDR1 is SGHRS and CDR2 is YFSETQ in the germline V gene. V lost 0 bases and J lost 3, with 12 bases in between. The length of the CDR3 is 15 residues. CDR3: CASSLAGGSHTEAFF. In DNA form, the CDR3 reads TGCGCCAGCAGCTTGGCCGGAGGGAGCCACACTGAAGCTTTCTTT.

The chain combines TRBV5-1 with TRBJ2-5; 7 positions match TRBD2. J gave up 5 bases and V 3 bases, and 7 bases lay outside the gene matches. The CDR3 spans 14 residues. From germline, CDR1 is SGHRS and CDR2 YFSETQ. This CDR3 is CASSWRVGGETQYF. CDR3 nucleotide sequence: TGCGCCAGCAGCTGGAGGGTCGGGGGGGAGACCCAGTACTTC.

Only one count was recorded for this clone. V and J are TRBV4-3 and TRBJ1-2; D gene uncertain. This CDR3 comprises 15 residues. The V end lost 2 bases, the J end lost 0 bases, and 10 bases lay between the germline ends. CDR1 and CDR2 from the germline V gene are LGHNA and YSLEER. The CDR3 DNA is TGCGCCAGCAGCCAATTGTTGGCCACTAACTATGGCTACACCTTC. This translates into CASSQLLATNYGYTF.

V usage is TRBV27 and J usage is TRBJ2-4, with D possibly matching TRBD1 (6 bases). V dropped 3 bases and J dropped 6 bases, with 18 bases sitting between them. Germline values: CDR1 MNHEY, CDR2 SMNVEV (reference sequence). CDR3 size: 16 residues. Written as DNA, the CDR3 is TGTGCCAGCAGTTTGTCCCCCACAGGGCGGAGAAACATTCAGTACTTC. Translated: CASSLSPTGRRNIQYF.

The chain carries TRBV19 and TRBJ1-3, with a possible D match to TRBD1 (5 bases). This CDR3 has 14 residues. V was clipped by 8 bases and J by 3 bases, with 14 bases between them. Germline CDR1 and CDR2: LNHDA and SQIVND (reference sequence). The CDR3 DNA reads TGTGCCAGTGCGGAGACAGACGGTGGAAACACCATATATTTT. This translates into CASAETDGGNTIYF.

CDR3 in amino acids: CASSRQGLGTEAFF. The CDR3 region has the DNA TGTGCCAGCAGCCGGCAGGGTCTGGGAACTGAAGCTTTCTTT. The rearrangement joins TRBV11-2 to TRBJ1-1, with D possibly TRBD1 on 5 matching bases. Per germline, CDR1 SGHAT and CDR2 FQNNGV. The CDR3 totals 14 residues. Trimming removed 5 bases at V and 5 bases at J, with 15 bases between.

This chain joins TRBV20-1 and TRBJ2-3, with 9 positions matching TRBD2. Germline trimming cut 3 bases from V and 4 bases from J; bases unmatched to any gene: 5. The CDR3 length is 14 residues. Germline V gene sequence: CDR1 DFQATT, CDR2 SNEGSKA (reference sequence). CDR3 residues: CSASAGGPADTQYF. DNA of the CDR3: TGCAGTGCTAGTGCGGGAGGGCCAGCAGATACGCAGTATTTT.

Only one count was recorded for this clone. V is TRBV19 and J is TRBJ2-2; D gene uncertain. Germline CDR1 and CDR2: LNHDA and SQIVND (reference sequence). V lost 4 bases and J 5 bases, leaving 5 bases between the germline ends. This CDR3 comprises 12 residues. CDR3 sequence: CASSTQTGELFF. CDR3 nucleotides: TGTGCCAGTAGTACCCAGACCGGGGAGCTGTTTTTT.

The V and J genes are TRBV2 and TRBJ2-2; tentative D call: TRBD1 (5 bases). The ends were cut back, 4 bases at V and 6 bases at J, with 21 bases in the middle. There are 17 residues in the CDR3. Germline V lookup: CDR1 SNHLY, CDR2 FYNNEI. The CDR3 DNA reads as TGTGCCAGCAGTGTCCGCAGGGTTCAAATTAGTCCCGGGGAGCTGTTTTTT. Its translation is CASSVRRVQISPGELFF.

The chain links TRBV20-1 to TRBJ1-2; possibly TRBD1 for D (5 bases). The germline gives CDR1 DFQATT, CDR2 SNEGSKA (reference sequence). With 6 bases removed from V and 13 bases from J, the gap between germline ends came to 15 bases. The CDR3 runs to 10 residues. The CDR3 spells CSASYRDFTF. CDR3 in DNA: TGCAGTGCCAGTTACCGGGACTTCACCTTC.

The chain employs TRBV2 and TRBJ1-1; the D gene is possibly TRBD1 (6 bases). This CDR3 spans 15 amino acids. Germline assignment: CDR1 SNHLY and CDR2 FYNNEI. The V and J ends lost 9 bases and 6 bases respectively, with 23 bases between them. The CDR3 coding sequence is TGTGCCAGACCCTTTGTAGCAGGGGTAAGCCCTGAAGCTTTCTTT. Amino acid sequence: CARPFVAGVSPEAFF.

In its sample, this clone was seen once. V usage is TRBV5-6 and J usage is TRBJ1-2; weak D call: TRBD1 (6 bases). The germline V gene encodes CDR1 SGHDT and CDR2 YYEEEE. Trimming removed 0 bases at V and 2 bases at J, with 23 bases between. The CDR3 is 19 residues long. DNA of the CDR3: TGTGCCAGCAGCTTGGCCCCGAGGACAGACTACAACGCGAACTATGGCTACACCTTC. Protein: CASSLAPRTDYNANYGYTF.

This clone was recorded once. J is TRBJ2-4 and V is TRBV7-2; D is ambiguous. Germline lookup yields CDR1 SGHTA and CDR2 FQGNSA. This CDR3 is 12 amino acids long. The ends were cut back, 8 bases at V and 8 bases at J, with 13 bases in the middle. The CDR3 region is CASSLGLDIQYF. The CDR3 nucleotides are TGTGCCAGCTCCCTAGGTCTAGACATTCAGTACTTC. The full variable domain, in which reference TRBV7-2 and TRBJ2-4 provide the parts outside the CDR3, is GAGVSQSPSNKVTEKGKDVELRCDPISGHTALYWYRQSLGQGLEFLIYFQGNSAPDKSGLPSDRFSAERTGGSVSTLTIQRTQQEDSAVYLCASSLGLDIQYFGAGTRLSVL.

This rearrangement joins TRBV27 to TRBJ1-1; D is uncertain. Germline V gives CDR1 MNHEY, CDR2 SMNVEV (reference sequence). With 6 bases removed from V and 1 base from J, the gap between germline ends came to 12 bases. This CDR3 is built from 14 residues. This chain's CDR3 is CASRSPTGNTEAFF. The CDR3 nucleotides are TGTGCCAGCAGGTCCCCCACCGGGAACACTGAAGCTTTCTTT.

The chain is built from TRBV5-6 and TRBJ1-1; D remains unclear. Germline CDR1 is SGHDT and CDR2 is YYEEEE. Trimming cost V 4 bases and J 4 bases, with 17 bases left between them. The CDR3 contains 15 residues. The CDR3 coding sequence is TGTGCCAGCAGCCCAGTCCCCCAAACAACCACTGAAGCTTTCTTT. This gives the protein CASSPVPQTTTEAFF.

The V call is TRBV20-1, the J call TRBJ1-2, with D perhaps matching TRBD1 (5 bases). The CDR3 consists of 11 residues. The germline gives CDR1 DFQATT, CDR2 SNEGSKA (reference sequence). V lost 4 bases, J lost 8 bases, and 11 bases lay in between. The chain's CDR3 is CSATGAGGYTF. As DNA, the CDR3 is TGCAGTGCTACCGGAGCAGGGGGCTACACCTTC.

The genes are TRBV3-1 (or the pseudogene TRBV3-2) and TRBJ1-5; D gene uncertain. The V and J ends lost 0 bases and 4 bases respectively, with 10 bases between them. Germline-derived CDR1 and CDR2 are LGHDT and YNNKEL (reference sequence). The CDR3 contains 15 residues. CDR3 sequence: CASSQDGDHNQPQHF. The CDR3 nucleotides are TGTGCCAGCAGCCAAGATGGAGACCATAATCAGCCCCAGCATTTT.

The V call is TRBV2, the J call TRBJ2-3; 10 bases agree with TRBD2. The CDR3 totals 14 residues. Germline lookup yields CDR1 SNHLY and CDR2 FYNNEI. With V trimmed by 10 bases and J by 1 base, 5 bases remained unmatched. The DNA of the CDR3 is TGTGCCACTGGACTAGCGGTGGGCACAGATACGCAGTATTTT. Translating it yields CATGLAVGTDTQYF. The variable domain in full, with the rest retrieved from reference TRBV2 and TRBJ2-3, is EPEVTQTPSHQVTQMGQEVILRCVPISNHLYFYWYRQILGQKVEFLVSFYNNEISEKSEIFDDQFSVERPDGSNFTLKIRSTKLEDSAMYFCATGLAVGTDTQYFGPGTRLTVL.

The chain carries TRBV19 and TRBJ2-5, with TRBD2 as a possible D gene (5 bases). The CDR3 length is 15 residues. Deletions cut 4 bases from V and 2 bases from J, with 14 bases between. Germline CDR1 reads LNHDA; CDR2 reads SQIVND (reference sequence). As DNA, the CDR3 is TGTGCCAGTAGTAAAAGAGGACTGGAGCAAGAGACCCAGTACTTC. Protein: CASSKRGLEQETQYF.